This record covers a single T cell receptor (beta chain). As yet, its antigen is unknown. The data belong to a study of OX40 agonist ivuxolimab in advanced cancers. Study findings and constraints: More expanded clones were found, on average, in CD8+ than in CD4+ T cells. Among some nonresponders, normalized T-cell clonal expansion was also low.

In germline, CDR1 is MNHEY, CDR2 SMNVEV (reference sequence). This CDR3 spans 18 amino acids. Losses at the gene ends were 1 base for V and 7 bases for J; bases not matched to a gene: 9. The repertoire was sequenced with immunoSEQ multiplex PCR; TCRdb's copy has only in-frame clones and lacks some. The table has some 84,000 clones, 92% seen once; the top ten hold less than 10%. Sample: CD4+ or CD8+ T cells sorted from blood, taken in a trial of the OX40 agonist ivuxolimab. V gene TRBV27 combines with J gene TRBJ2-1, with 14 bases fitting TRBD2. This sequence was found in an adult with an advanced solid tumor such as melanoma, head and neck, liver or kidney cancer. CDR3 sequence: CASSLLPGTSGGLNEQFF. The CDR3 region has the DNA TGTGCCAGCAGTTTATTACCCGGGACTAGCGGGGGCTTAAATGAGCAGTTCTTC.